The rows below give T cell receptor beta chains drawn from one sample of a study of spatial heterogeneity in lung cancer. TCRdb redid the calling of the 5' RACE reads with MiXCR, one entry per CDR3 protein. The sample holds 6,800 or so distinct CDR3 sequences; approximately 6.9% are singletons and the top ten take roughly 12%. The material sequenced was lung tumor tissue, taken at surgery. These receptors were taken from a male donor with early-stage non-small cell lung cancer. CDR3s include the opening cysteine and the closing phenylalanine or tryptophan. A D gene is named only where the DNA matches it firmly. The size field reads once, few or many counts, or a class when the clone is expanded.

clone_size j_call v_call d_call cdr3_aa cdr3_nt
medium-sized TRBJ2-7 TRBV9 TRBD1 CASSVVVTGGEQYF TGTGCCAGCAGCGTAGTGGTGACAGGGGGCGAGCAGTACTTC
medium-sized TRBJ2-3 TRBV23-1 - CASSQSSGNTQYF TGCGCCAGCAGTCAATCGTCGGGAAATACGCAGTATTTT
many TRBJ1-3 TRBV18 - CASSPWSGQRPGNTIYF TGTGCCAGCTCACCATGGAGTGGACAGCGACCTGGAAACACCATATATTTT
medium-sized TRBJ2-1 TRBV3-1 TRBD2 CASSQVRSGGAGEQFF TGTGCCAGCAGCCAAGTTAGAAGCGGGGGGGCCGGTGAGCAGTTCTTC
many TRBJ2-5 TRBV5-1 - CASSPLQLQETQYF TGCGCCAGCAGCCCCCTTCAGTTACAAGAGACCCAGTACTTC
medium-sized TRBJ2-3 TRBV6-6 TRBD2 CASCEIAGGPDTQYF TGTGCCAGCTGCGAGATAGCGGGGGGTCCAGATACGCAGTATTTT
many TRBJ1-3 TRBV3-1 - CASSRSPGRGNTIYF TGTGCCAGCAGCCGCTCCCCGGGGCGCGGAAACACCATATATTTT
many TRBJ2-4 TRBV30 - CAWSVHSGTKNIQYF TGTGCCTGGAGTGTTCATTCAGGGACCAAAAACATTCAGTACTTC
medium-sized TRBJ2-7 TRBV18 TRBD2 CASSPPRGAGGYEQYF TGTGCCAGCTCACCACCTCGAGGGGCGGGGGGCTACGAGCAGTACTTC
medium-sized TRBJ1-1 TRBV7-2 TRBD1 CASSSGQAGGTEAFF TGTGCCAGCAGCTCCGGACAGGCGGGTGGCACTGAAGCTTTCTTT
many TRBJ1-2 TRBV12-3/TRBV12-4 TRBD1 CASSLEAGGNYGYTF TGTGCCAGCAGTTTAGAGGCAGGGGGCAACTATGGCTACACCTTC